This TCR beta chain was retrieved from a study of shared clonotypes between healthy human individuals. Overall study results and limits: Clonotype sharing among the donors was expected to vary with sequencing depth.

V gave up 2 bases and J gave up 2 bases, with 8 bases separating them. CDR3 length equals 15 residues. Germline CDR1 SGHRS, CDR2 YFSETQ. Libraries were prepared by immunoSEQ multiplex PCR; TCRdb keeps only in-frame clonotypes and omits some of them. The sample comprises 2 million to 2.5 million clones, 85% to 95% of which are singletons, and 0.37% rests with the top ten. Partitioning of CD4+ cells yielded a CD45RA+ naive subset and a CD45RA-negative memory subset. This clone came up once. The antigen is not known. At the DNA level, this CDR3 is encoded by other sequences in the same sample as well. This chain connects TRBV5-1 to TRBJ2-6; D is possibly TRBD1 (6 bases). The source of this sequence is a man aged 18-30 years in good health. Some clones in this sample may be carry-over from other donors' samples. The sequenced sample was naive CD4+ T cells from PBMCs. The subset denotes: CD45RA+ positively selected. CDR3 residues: CASSFSGAGANVLTF. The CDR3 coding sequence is TGCGCCAGCAGCTTCTCAGGGGCTGGGGCCAACGTCCTGACTTTC. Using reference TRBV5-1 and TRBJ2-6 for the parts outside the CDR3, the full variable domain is KAGVTQTPRYLIKTRGQQVTLSCSPISGHRSVSWYQQTPGQGLQFLFEYFSETQRNKGNFPGRFSGRQFSNSRSEMNVSTLELGDSALYLCASSFSGAGANVLTFGAGSRLTVL.